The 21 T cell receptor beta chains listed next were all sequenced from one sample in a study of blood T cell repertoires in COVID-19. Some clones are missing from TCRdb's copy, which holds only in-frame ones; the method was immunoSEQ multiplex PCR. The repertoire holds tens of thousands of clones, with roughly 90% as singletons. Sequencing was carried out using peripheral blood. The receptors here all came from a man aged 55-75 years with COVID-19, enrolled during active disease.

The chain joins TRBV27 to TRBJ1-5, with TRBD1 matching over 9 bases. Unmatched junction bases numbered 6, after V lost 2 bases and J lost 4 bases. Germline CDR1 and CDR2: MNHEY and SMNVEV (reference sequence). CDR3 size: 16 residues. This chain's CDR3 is CASSLRGQGRNQPQHF. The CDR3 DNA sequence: TGTGCCAGCAGTTTACGGGGACAGGGACGGAATCAGCCCCAGCATTTT.

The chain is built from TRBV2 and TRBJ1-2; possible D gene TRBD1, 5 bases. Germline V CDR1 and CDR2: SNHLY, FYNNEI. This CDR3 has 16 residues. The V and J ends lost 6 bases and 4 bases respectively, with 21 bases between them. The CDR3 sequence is CASRPGSHRIGYGYTF. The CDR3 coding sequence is TGTGCCAGCAGACCAGGGTCCCATCGAATCGGCTATGGCTACACCTTC.

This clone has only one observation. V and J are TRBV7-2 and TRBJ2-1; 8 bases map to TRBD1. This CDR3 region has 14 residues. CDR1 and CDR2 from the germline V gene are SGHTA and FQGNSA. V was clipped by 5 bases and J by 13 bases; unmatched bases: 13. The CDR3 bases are TGTGCCAGCAGCCTGAACAGGGGGGAGGCTCTTCAGTTCTTC. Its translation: CASSLNRGEALQFF.

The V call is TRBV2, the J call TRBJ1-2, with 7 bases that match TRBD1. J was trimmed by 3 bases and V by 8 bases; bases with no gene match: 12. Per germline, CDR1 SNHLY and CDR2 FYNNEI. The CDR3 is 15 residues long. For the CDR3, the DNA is TGTGCCAGCCTCATGTTCGACAGGGAGGACTATGGCTACACCTTC. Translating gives CASLMFDREDYGYTF.

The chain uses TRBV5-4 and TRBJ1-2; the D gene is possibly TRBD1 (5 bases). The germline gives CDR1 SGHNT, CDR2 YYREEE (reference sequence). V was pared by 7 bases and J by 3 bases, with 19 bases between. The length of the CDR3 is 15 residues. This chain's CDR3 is CASQRDSGRDYGYTF. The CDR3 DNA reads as TGTGCCAGCCAACGGGACTCAGGGCGCGACTATGGCTACACCTTC.

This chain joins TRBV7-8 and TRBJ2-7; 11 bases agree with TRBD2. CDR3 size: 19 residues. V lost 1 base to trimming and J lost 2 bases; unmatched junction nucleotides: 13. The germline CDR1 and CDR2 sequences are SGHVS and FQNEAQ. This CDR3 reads CASSLVGSGRASLTYEQYF. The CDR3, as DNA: TGTGCCAGCAGCTTAGTTGGTAGCGGGAGGGCCAGTCTCACCTACGAGCAGTACTTC. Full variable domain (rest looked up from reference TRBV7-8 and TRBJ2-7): GAGVSQSPRYKVAKRGQDVALRCDPISGHVSLFWYQQALGQGPEFLTYFQNEAQLDKSGLPSDRFFAERPEGSVSTLKIQRTQQEDSAVYLCASSLVGSGRASLTYEQYFGPGTRLTVT.

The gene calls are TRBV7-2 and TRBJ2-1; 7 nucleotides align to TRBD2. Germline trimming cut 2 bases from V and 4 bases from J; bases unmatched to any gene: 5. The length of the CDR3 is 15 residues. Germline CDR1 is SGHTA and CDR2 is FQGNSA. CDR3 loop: CASSLSAGLYNEQFF. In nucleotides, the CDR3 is TGTGCCAGCAGCTTATCCGCGGGACTATACAATGAGCAGTTCTTC.

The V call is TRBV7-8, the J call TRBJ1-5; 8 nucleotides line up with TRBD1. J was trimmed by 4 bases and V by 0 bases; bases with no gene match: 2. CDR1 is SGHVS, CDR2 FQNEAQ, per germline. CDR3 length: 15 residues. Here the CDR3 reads CASSLAWTGNQPQHF. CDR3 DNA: TGTGCCAGCAGCTTAGCATGGACAGGGAATCAGCCCCAGCATTTT.

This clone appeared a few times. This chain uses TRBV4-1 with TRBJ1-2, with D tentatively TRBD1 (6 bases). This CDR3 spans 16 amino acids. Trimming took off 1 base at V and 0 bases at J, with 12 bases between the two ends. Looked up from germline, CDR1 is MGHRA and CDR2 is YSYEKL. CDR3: CASSQVLTGTNYGYTF. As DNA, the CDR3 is TGCGCCAGCAGCCAAGTTCTAACAGGGACTAACTATGGCTACACCTTC.

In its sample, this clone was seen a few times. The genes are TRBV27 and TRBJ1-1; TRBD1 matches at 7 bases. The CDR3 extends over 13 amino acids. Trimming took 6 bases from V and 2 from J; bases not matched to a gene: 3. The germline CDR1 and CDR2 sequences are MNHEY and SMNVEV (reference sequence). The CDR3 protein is CASSTGVNTEAFF. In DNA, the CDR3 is TGTGCCAGCAGCACAGGGGTCAACACTGAAGCTTTCTTT.

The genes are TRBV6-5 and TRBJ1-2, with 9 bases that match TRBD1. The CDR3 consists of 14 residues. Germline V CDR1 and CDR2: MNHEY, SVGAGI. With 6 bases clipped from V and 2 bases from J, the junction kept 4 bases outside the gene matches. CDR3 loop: CASRPGTGNYGYTF. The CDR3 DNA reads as TGTGCCAGCAGGCCCGGGACAGGGAACTATGGCTACACCTTC.

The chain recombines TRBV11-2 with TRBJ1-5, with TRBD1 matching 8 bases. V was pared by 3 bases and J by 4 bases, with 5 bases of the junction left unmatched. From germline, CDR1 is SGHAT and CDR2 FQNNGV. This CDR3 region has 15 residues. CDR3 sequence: CASSFRGLRNQPQHF. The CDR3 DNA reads TGTGCCAGCAGCTTCAGGGGGCTTCGGAATCAGCCCCAGCATTTT.

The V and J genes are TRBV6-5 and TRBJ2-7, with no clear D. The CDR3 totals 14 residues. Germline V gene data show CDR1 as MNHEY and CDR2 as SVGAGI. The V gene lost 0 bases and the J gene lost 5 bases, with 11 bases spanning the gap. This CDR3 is CASSYSSPPNEQYF. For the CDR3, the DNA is TGTGCCAGCAGTTACTCTAGCCCGCCCAACGAGCAGTACTTC.

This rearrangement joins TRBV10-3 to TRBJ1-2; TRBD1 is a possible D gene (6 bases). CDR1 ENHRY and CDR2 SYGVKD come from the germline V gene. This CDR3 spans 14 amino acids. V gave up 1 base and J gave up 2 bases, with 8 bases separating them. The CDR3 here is CAISEFQGNYGYTF. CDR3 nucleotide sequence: TGTGCCATCAGTGAGTTTCAGGGGAACTATGGCTACACCTTC.

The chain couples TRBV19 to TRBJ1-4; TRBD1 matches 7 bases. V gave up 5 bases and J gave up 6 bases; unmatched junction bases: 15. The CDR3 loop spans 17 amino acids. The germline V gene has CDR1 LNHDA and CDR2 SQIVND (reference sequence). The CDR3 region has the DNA TGTGCCAGTAGTCCCCGACAGGGAAGTACGTTGGATGAAAAACTGTTTTTT. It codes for CASSPRQGSTLDEKLFF.

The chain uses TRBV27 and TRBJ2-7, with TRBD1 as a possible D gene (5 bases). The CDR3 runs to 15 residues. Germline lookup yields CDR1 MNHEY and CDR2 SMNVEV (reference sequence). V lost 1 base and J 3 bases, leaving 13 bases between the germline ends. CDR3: CASSLLWGANYEQYF. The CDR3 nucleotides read TGTGCCAGCAGTTTATTATGGGGCGCTAACTACGAGCAGTACTTC.

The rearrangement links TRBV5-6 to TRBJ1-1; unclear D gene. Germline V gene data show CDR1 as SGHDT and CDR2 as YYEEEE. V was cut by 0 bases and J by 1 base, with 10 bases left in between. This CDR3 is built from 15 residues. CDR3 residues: CASSLAARGNTEAFF. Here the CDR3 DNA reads TGTGCCAGCAGCTTGGCGGCCCGGGGGAACACTGAAGCTTTCTTT.

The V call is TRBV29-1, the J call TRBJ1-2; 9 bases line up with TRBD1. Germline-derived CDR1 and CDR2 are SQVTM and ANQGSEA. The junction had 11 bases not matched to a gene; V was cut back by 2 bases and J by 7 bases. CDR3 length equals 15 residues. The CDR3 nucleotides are TGCAGCGTTGAAACGCGGGGACAGGGACTTGGTGGCTACACCTTC. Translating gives CSVETRGQGLGGYTF.

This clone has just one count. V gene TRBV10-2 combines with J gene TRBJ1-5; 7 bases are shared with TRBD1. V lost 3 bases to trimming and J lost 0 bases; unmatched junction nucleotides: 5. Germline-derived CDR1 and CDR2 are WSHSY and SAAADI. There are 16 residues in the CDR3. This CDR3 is CASSERGRDSNQPQHF. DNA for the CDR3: TGCGCCAGCAGTGAAAGGGGGCGGGATAGCAATCAGCCCCAGCATTTT.

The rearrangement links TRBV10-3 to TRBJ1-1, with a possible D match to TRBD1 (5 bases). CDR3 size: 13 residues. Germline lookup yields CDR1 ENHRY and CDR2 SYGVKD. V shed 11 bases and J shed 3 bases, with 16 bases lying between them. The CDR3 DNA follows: TGTGCCTCTTCAGTGGGGGGGGACACTGAAGCTTTCTTT. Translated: CASSVGGDTEAFF.

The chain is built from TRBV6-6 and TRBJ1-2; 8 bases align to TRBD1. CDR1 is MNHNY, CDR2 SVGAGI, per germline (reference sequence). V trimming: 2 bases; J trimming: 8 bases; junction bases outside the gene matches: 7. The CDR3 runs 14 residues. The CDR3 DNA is TGTGCCAGCAGTTACGGACAGGGCTCCTACGGCTACACCTTC. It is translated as CASSYGQGSYGYTF.